A selection of T cell receptor beta chains follows, all from one sample in a study of control samples from healthy donors and cancer patients. Libraries were prepared by immunoSEQ multiplex PCR; TCRdb keeps only in-frame clonotypes and omits some of them. Of some 110,000 clones listed, roughly nine tenths were seen once; the top ten hold around 1.2%. Sequenced: PBMCs. The source is a woman between 45 and 65 years old with colorectal cancer. Both conserved end residues are part of each CDR3. D genes are given only for firm matches.

CDR3 protein,V gene,J gene,D gene,CDR3 length
CASSPAGRAYEQYF,TRBV28,TRBJ2-7,.,14
CASSSGANVLTF,TRBV12-3/TRBV12-4,TRBJ2-6,.,12
CASSFQGARGLELFF,TRBV7-9,TRBJ2-2,TRBD1,15
CASSYRDMNTEAFF,TRBV6-5,TRBJ1-1,.,14
CSASRGDGYTF,TRBV20-1,TRBJ1-2,.,11
CASSLGGEVGSGRGNEQFF,TRBV5-6,TRBJ2-1,.,19
CASNFRDRYNEQFF,TRBV6-5,TRBJ2-1,.,14
CASRRRGRLAGYNEQFF,TRBV2,TRBJ2-1,TRBD2,17
CAWKEPLGAQYF,TRBV30,TRBJ2-3,.,12
CASSRGVIYGYTF,TRBV7-2,TRBJ1-2,.,13
CASSPLTSGKNEQFF,TRBV3-1/TRBV3-2,TRBJ2-1,TRBD2,15
CASSIRRDQPQHF,TRBV19,TRBJ1-5,.,13
CCEPGRGTDAFF,TRBV21-1,TRBJ1-1,.,12
CASSRRDRTEAFF,TRBV6-2/TRBV6-3,TRBJ1-1,TRBD1,13
CASSQDRNTEAFF,TRBV7-8,TRBJ1-1,.,13
CASSYAGTETFF,TRBV6-5,TRBJ1-1,.,12
CASSKDRGDYGYTF,TRBV5-4,TRBJ1-2,TRBD1,14
CASSPTDLYGYTF,TRBV5-5,TRBJ1-2,.,13
CATRGAAKGGYTF,TRBV6-5,TRBJ1-2,.,13
CASGPGLAADNEQFF,TRBV12-5,TRBJ2-1,TRBD2,15
CASSELRADEQYF,TRBV2,TRBJ2-7,.,13
CASSQQRETQYF,TRBV14,TRBJ2-5,.,12
CASSQDELAGVEQFF,TRBV4-1,TRBJ2-1,TRBD2,15
CASSYRGRTGELFF,TRBV18,TRBJ2-2,TRBD1,14
CASRNWTDTEAFF,TRBV5-1,TRBJ1-1,.,13
CAWSRANYGYTF,TRBV30,TRBJ1-2,.,12
CASSLSWDRNTEAFF,TRBV27,TRBJ1-1,TRBD1,15